This T cell receptor (beta chain) was recorded in a study of blood T cells in healthy people across ages. Study results and caveats: The CMV status of each donor remained undetermined, and this could have confounded shifts in expanded clonotypes.

The CDR3 contains 13 residues. Germline loops: CDR1 LNHNV, CDR2 YYDKDF (reference sequence). This clonotype was counted a few times. Its antigen remains unidentified. The germline gene is not matched at one end of the junction; a read error may be the cause. A second PCR, run for about 6 to 11 cycles, used a sample-barcoded 5' primer plus a J-beta primer mix. Each cDNA molecule, via a template-switch adaptor with 12 random nucleotides, was tagged. TCRdb reprocessed the 5' RACE reads with MiXCR, giving one entry per CDR3 protein. The sample holds 1 million or so distinct CDR3 sequences, 35% to 55% seen once.

The sample consisted of blood. V gene TRBV15 combines with J gene TRBJ2-5; D is ambiguous. The sequence came from a woman aged 55-69 years in good health. CDR3 in amino acids: CATSREDRQTQYF. The CDR3 DNA reads TGTGCCACCAGCCGAGAGGATCGACAGACCCAGTACTTC.